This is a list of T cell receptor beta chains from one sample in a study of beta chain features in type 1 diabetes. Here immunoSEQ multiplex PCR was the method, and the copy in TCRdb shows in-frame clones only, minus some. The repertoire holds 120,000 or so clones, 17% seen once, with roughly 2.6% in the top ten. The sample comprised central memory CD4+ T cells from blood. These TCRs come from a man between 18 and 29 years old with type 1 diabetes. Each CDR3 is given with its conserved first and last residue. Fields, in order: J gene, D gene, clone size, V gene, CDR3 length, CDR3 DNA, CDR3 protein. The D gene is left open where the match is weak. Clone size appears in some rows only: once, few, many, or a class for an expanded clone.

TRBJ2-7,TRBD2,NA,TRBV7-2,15,TGTGCCAGCAGCTTAGGGCTAGCGGGAACATACGAGCAGTACTTC,CASSLGLAGTYEQYF
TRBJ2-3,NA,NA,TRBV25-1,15,TGTGCCAGCAGTGGAATTTCGAGAGGGTCAGATACGCAGTATTTT,CASSGISRGSDTQYF
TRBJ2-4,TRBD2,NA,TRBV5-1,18,TGCGCCAGCAGCTTGGGGAGCGGGAGAAACCCCGCGGAAAACATTCAGTACTTC,CASSLGSGRNPAENIQYF
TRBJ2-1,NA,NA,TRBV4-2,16,TGTGCCAGCAGCCAAGACGGGACCAGCTCCTACAATGAGCAGTTCTTC,CASSQDGTSSYNEQFF
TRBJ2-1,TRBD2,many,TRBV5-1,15,TGCGCCAGCAGCCTCGGGACTAGCGGGAGGAATGAGCAGTTCTTC,CASSLGTSGRNEQFF
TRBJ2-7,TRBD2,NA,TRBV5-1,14,TGCGCCAGCAGCCCGGGAGGGGAAGTCTACGAGCAGTACTTC,CASSPGGEVYEQYF
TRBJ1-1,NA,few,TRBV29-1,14,TGCAGCCACAGGAACTACATCGGGAACACTGAAGCTTTCTTT,CSHRNYIGNTEAFF
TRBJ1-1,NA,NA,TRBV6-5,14,TGTGCCAGCACCCACGGTCGGGGGCGGCCTGAAGCTTTCTTT,CASTHGRGRPEAFF
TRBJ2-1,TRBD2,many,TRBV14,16,TGTGCCAGCAGCCAAGGGCGGCGGGGGGGCTACAATGAGCAGTTCTTC,CASSQGRRGGYNEQFF
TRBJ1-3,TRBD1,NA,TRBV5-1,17,TGCGCCAGCAGCCCGGACAGGGCAGGGGACTCTGGAAACACCATATATTTT,CASSPDRAGDSGNTIYF
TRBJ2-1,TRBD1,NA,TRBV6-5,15,TGTGCCAGCAGATTCGGGACAGGGATACTCAATGAGCAGTTCTTC,CASRFGTGILNEQFF
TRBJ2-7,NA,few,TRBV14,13,TGTGCCAGCAGCCAAGTCTCCTCCTACGAGCAGTACTTC,CASSQVSSYEQYF
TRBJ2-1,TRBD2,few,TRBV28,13,TGTGCCAGCAGCCGGGGGGGCGGCAATGAGCAGTTCTTC,CASSRGGGNEQFF
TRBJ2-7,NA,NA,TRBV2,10,TGTGCCAGCAGTCGGGGCGAGCAGTACTTC,CASSRGEQYF
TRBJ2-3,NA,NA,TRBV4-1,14,TGCGCCAGCAGCCAAGATGGCAGCACAGATACGCAGTATTTT,CASSQDGSTDTQYF
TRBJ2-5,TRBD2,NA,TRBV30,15,TGTGCCTGGAGTAGCGGGGGCCCGGGGGGAGAGACCCAGTACTTC,CAWSSGGPGGETQYF
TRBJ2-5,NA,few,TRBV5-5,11,TGTGCCAGCTCAGGACTAGAGACCCAGTACTTC,CASSGLETQYF
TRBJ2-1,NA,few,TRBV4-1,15,TGCGCCAGCAGCCAAGTTGTGGGCCGATACAATGAGCAGTTCTTC,CASSQVVGRYNEQFF
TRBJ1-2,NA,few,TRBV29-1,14,TGCAGCGTTGAGCTCCACTCGGGGGGCTATGGCTACACCTTC,CSVELHSGGYGYTF